The rows below give T cell receptor beta chains drawn from one sample of a study of Ad26.COV2.S vaccination and SARS-CoV-2 variants. TCRdb's copy holds only in-frame clones and misses some; the assay was immunoSEQ multiplex PCR. The table lists some 520,000 clones, about 83% of them singletons. This material consisted of peripheral blood, taken in a trial of Ad26.COV2.S vaccine versus placebo. These receptors were collected from a person aged 18 to 65 who received the Ad26.COV2.S COVID-19 vaccine or a placebo. Each CDR3 is given with its conserved first and last residue. D genes are given only for firm matches. Where a row states a size, it is once, few, many or the class of an expanded clone; other rows omit it.

>TRBJ2-3|NA|NA|14|TRBV29-1
CSVKLAGSTDTQYF
TGCAGCGTCAAACTTGCGGGCAGCACAGATACGCAGTATTTT
>TRBJ1-1|NA|NA|12|TRBV5-5
CASTLHRTEAFF
TGTGCCAGCACCCTTCATAGGACTGAAGCTTTCTTT
>TRBJ2-1|NA|NA|13|TRBV5-4
CASSFWEYNEQFF
TGTGCCAGCAGCTTTTGGGAGTACAATGAGCAGTTCTTC
>TRBJ1-5|NA|NA|15|TRBV2
CASSASGAGGQPQHF
TGTGCCAGCAGCGCGTCAGGGGCGGGCGGTCAGCCCCAGCATTTT
>TRBJ2-3|NA|TRBD2|18|TRBV7-2
CASSFISGGGRATDTQYF
TGTGCCAGCAGCTTCATTAGCGGTGGTGGGAGGGCAACAGATACGCAGTATTTT
>TRBJ2-1|NA|TRBD1|17|TRBV9
CASSPRDRGRPYNEQFF
TGTGCCAGCAGCCCCCGGGACAGGGGACGCCCCTACAATGAGCAGTTCTTC
>TRBJ1-6|NA|NA|14|TRBV7-2
CASSPSEGYSPLHF
TGTGCCAGCAGCCCTAGTGAGGGTTATTCACCCCTCCACTTT
>TRBJ2-3|NA|TRBD2|14|TRBV6-5
CASSRTSGTDTQYF
TGTGCCAGCAGCAGGACTAGCGGAACAGATACGCAGTATTTT
>TRBJ2-5|NA|NA|17|TRBV5-6
CASSLDGLGGVEETQYF
TGTGCCAGCAGCTTGGACGGTTTGGGCGGCGTAGAGGAGACCCAGTACTTC
>TRBJ2-1|NA|NA|15|TRBV30
CAWSVQGPSYNEQFF
TGTGCCTGGAGTGTTCAGGGACCATCGTACAATGAGCAGTTCTTC
>TRBJ1-1|few|NA|13|TRBV7-9
CASSPTVNTEAFF
TGTGCCAGCAGCCCGACAGTTAACACTGAAGCTTTCTTT
>TRBJ1-3|NA|NA|15|TRBV7-9
CASSLAGLSGNTIYF
TGTGCCAGCAGCTTAGCAGGGCTCTCTGGAAACACCATATATTTT
>TRBJ2-7|NA|NA|16|TRBV9
CASSVDPGHNSYEQYF
TGTGCCAGCAGCGTAGACCCCGGGCACAACTCCTACGAGCAGTACTTC